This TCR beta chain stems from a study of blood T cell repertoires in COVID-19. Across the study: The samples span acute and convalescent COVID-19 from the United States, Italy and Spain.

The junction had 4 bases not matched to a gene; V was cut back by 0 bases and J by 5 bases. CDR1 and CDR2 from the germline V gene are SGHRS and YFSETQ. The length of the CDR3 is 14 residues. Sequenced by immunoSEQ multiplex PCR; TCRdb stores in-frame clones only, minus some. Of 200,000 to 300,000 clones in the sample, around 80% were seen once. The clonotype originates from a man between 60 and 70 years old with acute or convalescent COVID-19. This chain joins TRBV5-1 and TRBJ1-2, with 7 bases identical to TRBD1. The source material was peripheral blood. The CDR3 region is CASSLAGQLYGYTF. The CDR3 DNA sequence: TGCGCCAGCAGCTTGGCGGGACAGCTTTATGGCTACACCTTC.